The rows below give T cell receptor beta chains drawn from one sample of a study of blood T cell repertoires in COVID-19. Profiled with immunoSEQ multiplex PCR; TCRdb holds only in-frame clones, not every one. The sample comprises about 200,000 clones, less than 85% of which are singletons, and less than 7% rests with the top ten. Sequencing used peripheral blood. All receptors derive from a woman in her seventies with acute or convalescent COVID-19. Each CDR3 is given with its conserved first and last residue. A D gene is named only where the DNA matches it firmly. Part of the rows lack a size; the others show once, few, many or a class for expanded clones.

size,V,J,D,DNA,CDR3
.,TRBV9,TRBJ2-5,TRBD2,TGTGCCAGCAGCCCCCAAGCGGGAGCTAGCGGGAGAAGAGAGACCCAGTACTTC,CASSPQAGASGRRETQYF
.,TRBV18,TRBJ1-1,.,TGTGCCAGCTCCGTCAGGAGGGGCACGGACACTGAAGCTTTCTTT,CASSVRRGTDTEAFF
.,TRBV21-1,TRBJ1-5,.,TGTGCCAGCAGCAAAGCTCCCGGGTCTACCAATCAGCCCCAGCATTTT,CASSKAPGSTNQPQHF
.,TRBV27,TRBJ2-1,TRBD2,TGTGCCAGCAGTTTTTCAGCGGGAGTAGCGGATGAGCAGTTCTTC,CASSFSAGVADEQFF
.,TRBV5-4,TRBJ1-1,.,TGTGCCAGCAGCTTTAACCTGAACATGAACACTGAAGCTTTCTTT,CASSFNLNMNTEAFF
.,TRBV28,TRBJ1-4,TRBD1,TGTGCCAGCAGTTCGACAGGGGGATTACGGGAAAAACTGTTTTTT,CASSSTGGLREKLFF
.,TRBV2,TRBJ2-2,.,TGTGCCAGCGCCGCAGGGGTGGTTACCGGGGAGCTGTTTTTT,CASAAGVVTGELFF
.,TRBV6-6,TRBJ1-4,.,TGTGCCAGCAGTTACGCCGCAGGGAATGAAAAACTGTTTTTT,CASSYAAGNEKLFF
.,TRBV5-1,TRBJ2-3,.,TGCGCCAGCAGCTTGGAACCAGGACAGCCGGCCGCAGATACGCAGTATTTT,CASSLEPGQPAADTQYF
.,TRBV5-1,TRBJ2-7,TRBD2,TGCGCCAGCAGCTTGCAGGCGGGAGGGCAGGGCGAGCAGTACTTC,CASSLQAGGQGEQYF
.,TRBV11-3,TRBJ2-5,TRBD2,TGTGCCAGCAGCCCTGGGGGGGACCCTACTGAGACCCAGTACTTC,CASSPGGDPTETQYF
.,TRBV2,TRBJ2-7,.,TGTGCCAGCAGTGAGACAGCTACTACCTACGAGCAGTACTTC,CASSETATTYEQYF
.,TRBV6-4,TRBJ2-5,.,TGTGCCAGCAGTGCCTACAGGGAAGAGACCCAGTACTTC,CASSAYREETQYF
.,TRBV5-1,TRBJ1-2,TRBD1,TGCGCCAGCAGCTTGGGACAGGGGGAAGGCTACACCTTC,CASSLGQGEGYTF
.,TRBV19,TRBJ2-7,TRBD2,TGTGCCAGTAGTATGGGTACGGGACTAGCGGATCCTACCTACGAGCAGTACTTC,CASSMGTGLADPTYEQYF
.,TRBV7-3,TRBJ2-1,TRBD2,TGTGCCAGCAGCCAAGGAGGCGGGAGTCTTAACAATGAGCAGTTCTTC,CASSQGGGSLNNEQFF
.,TRBV11-2,TRBJ1-1,.,TGTGCCAGCAGCTTAATCGGGGGCACTGAAGCTTTCTTT,CASSLIGGTEAFF
.,TRBV4-1,TRBJ1-1,.,TGCGCCAGCAGCCCCACCCCCCGGGACTTAGGGACTGAAGCTTTCTTT,CASSPTPRDLGTEAFF
once,TRBV27,TRBJ2-5,.,TGTGCCAGCAGTCCCGGACAGCCTTTCCCCCAAGAGACCCAGTACTTC,CASSPGQPFPQETQYF
.,TRBV2,TRBJ1-2,.,TGTGCCAGCAGTGAAGGGGCGTCTCTCTATGGCTACACCTTC,CASSEGASLYGYTF
once,TRBV2,TRBJ2-1,.,TGTGCCAGCAGTCCAGGGGCTCCTGCCTACAATGAGCAGTTCTTC,CASSPGAPAYNEQFF
once,TRBV30,TRBJ2-1,.,TGTGCCTGGAGCTCTATCAATGAGCAGTTCTTC,CAWSSINEQFF
.,TRBV6-2/TRBV6-3,TRBJ1-1,.,TGTGCCAGCAGCAGGCCGGGGGGACCCGGACTGAACACTGAAGCTTTCTTT,CASSRPGGPGLNTEAFF
.,TRBV7-2,TRBJ2-1,.,TGTGCCAGCAGCTCCACCTTAGGCGGGGATGGTGGGTTCTTC,CASSSTLGGDGGFF
.,TRBV19,TRBJ1-5,TRBD1,TGTGCCAGTAGTAAAAGGGAACAGGGGATAAATCAGCCCCAGCATTTT,CASSKREQGINQPQHF
.,TRBV7-6,TRBJ1-4,TRBD1,TGTGCCAGCAGCCCTGGCGGGGGACAGGGCCGTGAAAAACTGTTTTTT,CASSPGGGQGREKLFF
.,TRBV9,TRBJ1-1,.,TGTGCCAGCAGCCAGACAGGCAACACTGAAGCTTTCTTT,CASSQTGNTEAFF
.,TRBV7-2,TRBJ2-1,TRBD2,TGTGCCAGCATCCCGGGGGGGGGACGGAATGAGCAGTTCTTC,CASIPGGGRNEQFF
.,TRBV6-2/TRBV6-3,TRBJ2-5,.,TGTGCCAGCAGTTACCGCCAAGAGACCCAGTACTTC,CASSYRQETQYF
once,TRBV28,TRBJ1-5,.,TGTGCCAGCAGTCGACAGGACCCCAATCAGCCCCAGCATTTT,CASSRQDPNQPQHF
.,TRBV28,TRBJ1-4,.,TGTGCCAGCAGTTTTTGGACAGAAAATGAAAAACTGTTTTTT,CASSFWTENEKLFF
once,TRBV3-1/TRBV3-2,TRBJ1-2,.,TGTGCCAGCAGCCAAGTTTTCTCTAACTATGGCTACACCTTC,CASSQVFSNYGYTF
.,TRBV28,TRBJ2-1,TRBD2,TGTGCCAGCAGTCACCTAGGGGGCCTAGCGGGGAACTACAATGAGCAGTTCTTC,CASSHLGGLAGNYNEQFF
once,TRBV28,TRBJ1-1,.,TGTGCCAGCATACAGTCCGGGGGGCGGACTGAAGCTTTCTTT,CASIQSGGRTEAFF
.,TRBV19,TRBJ1-5,.,TGTGCCAGTAGCCGAAGGGCCCTACAGGGCGGCAATCAGCCCCAGCATTTT,CASSRRALQGGNQPQHF
.,TRBV28,TRBJ2-7,.,TGTGCCAGCAGTTTATGGGGCTTCCACGAGCAGTACTTC,CASSLWGFHEQYF
.,TRBV5-5,TRBJ2-7,TRBD1,TGTGCCAGCAGCGCTAACAGGGGGCTAGAGCAGTACTTC,CASSANRGLEQYF
.,TRBV7-2,TRBJ2-7,TRBD1,TGTGCCAGCAGCTCGGACAGGGGACGGGCCTACGAGCAGTACTTC,CASSSDRGRAYEQYF
.,TRBV28,TRBJ1-5,TRBD1,TGTGCCAGCGCAGGGGGCGACCGTGGGGTATGGCAGCCCCAGCATTTT,CASAGGDRGVWQPQHF
.,TRBV10-3,TRBJ2-1,.,TGTGCCATCAGCCGGGAGTCCAGCTCCTACAATGAGCAGTTCTTC,CAISRESSSYNEQFF
.,TRBV11-1,TRBJ1-1,.,TGTGCCAGCAGCTTAGGCCCCTCTACCTGGAGAGCTTTCTTT,CASSLGPSTWRAFF